A single sample gave rise to the 7 T cell receptor beta chains below, sequenced in a study of blood T cells in healthy people across ages (dated by TCRdb to about 2015). The library was produced with 5' RACE. Sequenced on an Illumina HiSeq 2500. A second about 7 to 11 cycle PCR used a sample-barcoded 5' primer and a J-beta primer mix. The raw public reads went through TCRdb reprocessing: fastp at Q25, MiXCR clone calling, in-frame beta chains kept. All rows with the same CDR3 protein become a single entry with the most common DNA and genes. This sample lists some 920,000 distinct CDR3 sequences; just over 50% were detected once. The ten largest clones take up 20% to 25% of the sample. The source material was blood. The receptor set was obtained from a woman in her sixties in good health.

The chain carries TRBV20-1 and TRBJ2-3; 7 bases are shared with TRBD2. CDR1 is DFQATT and CDR2 is SNEGSKA in the germline V gene (reference sequence). The CDR3 contains 16 residues. The junction had 13 bases not matched to a gene; V was cut back by 1 base and J by 6 bases. CDR3 nucleotides: TGCAGTGCTAGAGTTTTGATGCGGGAGAGGTTTGATACGCAGTATTTT. It codes for CSARVLMRERFDTQYF.

The rearrangement uses TRBV10-3 and TRBJ2-3, with no clear D. The germline CDR1 and CDR2 sequences are ENHRY and SYGVKD. The CDR3 is 11 residues long. Trimming removed 5 bases at V and 0 bases at J, with 0 bases between. CDR3 residues: CAISSTDTQYF. CDR3 coding DNA: TGTGCCATCAGTAGCACAGATACGCAGTATTTT.

The genes are TRBV20-1 and TRBJ2-2; D uncertain. CDR3 length: 12 amino acids. Germline V gene sequence: CDR1 DFQATT, CDR2 SNEGSKA (reference sequence). Trimming cost V 0 bases and J 4 bases, with 3 bases left between them. CDR3 sequence reads: CSAREPTGELFF. As DNA, the CDR3 is TGCAGTGCTAGAGAACCCACCGGGGAGCTGTTTTTT.

This clonotype appeared a few times. This sequence joins TRBV5-5 and TRBJ2-4; the D gene is possibly TRBD1 (5 bases). Germline V lookup: CDR1 SGHKS, CDR2 YYEKEE (reference sequence). This CDR3 is 15 amino acids long. The germline V and J ends were trimmed by 4 bases and 3 bases, with 14 bases remaining between them. The CDR3 DNA is TGTGCCAGCAGCCCAGGGTCGATCTTCAAAAACATTCAGTACTTC. Translated, it gives CASSPGSIFKNIQYF.

The rearrangement joins TRBV5-1 to TRBJ2-4; D is possibly TRBD1 or TRBD2 (5 bases each). TRBJ2-7 matches the DNA end more closely, so the J call is doubtful. The CDR3 runs to 16 residues. CDR1 is SGHRS, CDR2 YFSETQ, per germline. The CDR3 is CASSLAPGTFGSEQYF. CDR3 in DNA: TGCGCCAGCAGCTTGGCCCCAGGGACCTTTGGCAGCGAGCAGTACTTC.

The V call is TRBV7-2, the J call TRBJ2-5; the match to TRBD2 covers 9 bases. The germline CDR1 and CDR2 sequences are SGHTA and FQGNSA. With V trimmed by 1 base and J by 3 bases, 3 bases remained unmatched. This CDR3 has 15 amino acids. The CDR3 loop reads CASSLVIAGEETQYF. The CDR3 bases are TGTGCCAGCAGCTTAGTCATAGCGGGAGAAGAGACCCAGTACTTC.

This clonotype appeared a few times. The CDR3 loop reads CASSIDGLKTQYF. The CDR3 DNA follows: TGTGCCAGCAGTATCGACGGTCTGAAGACCCAGTACTTC. This rearrangement joins TRBV6-6 to TRBJ2-7; D unresolved. The tail of the sequence fits TRBJ2-5 better, so the J call may be wrong. Germline lookup yields CDR1 MNHNY and CDR2 SVGAGI (reference sequence). This CDR3 contains 13 residues.